Listed here are 21 T cell receptor beta chains from one sample, sequenced in a study of blood T cell repertoires in COVID-19. The table came from immunoSEQ multiplex PCR; TCRdb's copy has only in-frame clones and leaves some out. The sample consists of about 320,000 clones, around 86% of them appearing once. Sample: peripheral blood. The source of these receptors is a woman in her 50s with acute or convalescent COVID-19.

V is TRBV24-1 and J is TRBJ2-5, with 8 bases matching TRBD2. V was clipped by 1 base and J by 1 base; unmatched bases: 4. Germline V gene lookup returns CDR1 KGHDR and CDR2 SFDVKD. There are 16 residues in the CDR3. The CDR3, as DNA: TGTGCCACCAGTGATTTTCGGGGGGGGGTCCAAGAGACCCAGTACTTC. It codes for CATSDFRGGVQETQYF.

The rearrangement links TRBV18 to TRBJ1-6, with 7 bases identical to TRBD1. The CDR3 sequence is 15 residues long. In germline, CDR1 is KGHSH, CDR2 LQKENI. V dropped 4 bases and J dropped 10; count of bases not matched to a gene: 10. CDR3 residues: CASSRDSQFRSPLHF. The CDR3 DNA sequence: TGTGCCAGCTCACGGGACAGCCAATTTAGGTCACCCCTCCACTTT. The whole variable domain, filled in from reference TRBV18 and TRBJ1-6, reads NAGVMQNPRHLVRRRGQEARLRCSPMKGHSHVYWYRQLPEEGLKFMVYLQKENIIDESGMPKERFSAEFPKEGPSILRIQQVVRGDSAAYFCASSRDSQFRSPLHFGNGTRLTVT.

This clone was detected only once. The gene calls are TRBV30 and TRBJ1-4, with no clear D. Trimming stripped 1 base from V and 2 bases from J, with 8 bases between. The CDR3 sequence is 14 residues long. CDR1 GTSNPN and CDR2 SVGIG come from the germline V gene (reference sequence). The DNA for the CDR3 is TGTGCCTGGAGTGAAACAGTCACTAATGAAAAACTGTTTTTT. Translated: CAWSETVTNEKLFF.

The V gene is TRBV5-6, the J gene TRBJ1-5; 9 nucleotides agree with TRBD1. The CDR3 contains 17 residues. V lost 0 bases, J lost 2 bases, and 6 bases stayed unmatched. Germline assignment: CDR1 SGHDT and CDR2 YYEEEE. The CDR3 reads CASSLAYRGRGNQPQHF. DNA of the CDR3: TGTGCCAGCAGCTTGGCCTACAGGGGGCGCGGCAATCAGCCCCAGCATTTT.

J is TRBJ1-2 and V is TRBV5-1; D is possibly TRBD1 (6 bases). The CDR3 contains 17 residues. Germline CDR1 is SGHRS and CDR2 is YFSETQ. V was cut by 0 bases and J by 3 bases, with 18 bases left in between. This CDR3 is CASSLDPARGADYGYTF. CDR3 DNA: TGCGCCAGCAGCTTGGATCCCGCCAGGGGCGCTGACTATGGCTACACCTTC.

This chain connects TRBV28 to TRBJ2-3; a weak D match, TRBD2 (6 bases). Germline lookup yields CDR1 MDHEN and CDR2 SYDVKM. The V end lost 3 bases, the J end lost 2 bases, and 15 bases lay between the germline ends. The CDR3 is 16 amino acids. CDR3 loop: CASSLGGRGTTDTQYF. In DNA form, the CDR3 reads TGTGCCAGCAGTTTGGGGGGACGGGGGACCACAGATACGCAGTATTTT.

Only a few counts were recorded for this clone. V and J are TRBV5-1 and TRBJ1-1, with D maybe TRBD1 (5 bases). Germline lookup yields CDR1 SGHRS and CDR2 YFSETQ. CDR3 length: 14 residues. The germline V and J ends were trimmed by 5 bases and 2 bases, with 13 bases remaining between them. CDR3 nucleotide sequence: TGCGCCAGCAGAGAACAAGGGGTTAACACTGAAGCTTTCTTT. This translates into CASREQGVNTEAFF.

V usage is TRBV28 and J usage is TRBJ1-6; 9 bases match TRBD1. Looked up from germline, CDR1 is MDHEN and CDR2 is SYDVKM. The CDR3 extends over 13 amino acids. The V segment lost 10 bases and the J segment 10 bases; nucleotides outside the gene matches: 8. CDR3: CATQQGARSPLHF. The CDR3 DNA reads TGTGCCACCCAACAGGGGGCGAGATCACCCCTCCACTTT.

The chain uses TRBV9 and TRBJ1-3; D not resolved. The germline CDR1 and CDR2 sequences are SGDLS and YYNGEE. Trimming took 5 bases from V and 0 from J, leaving 9 bases between them. The CDR3 contains 14 residues. For the CDR3, the DNA is TGTGCCAGCAGTCAGGAAAGCTCTGGAAACACCATATATTTT. It is translated as CASSQESSGNTIYF.

The V and J genes are TRBV3-1 (or the pseudogene TRBV3-2) and TRBJ1-2, with 7 nucleotides matching TRBD1. The CDR3 is 15 amino acids. V trimming: 0 bases; J trimming: 8 bases; junction bases outside the gene matches: 9. Germline V CDR1 and CDR2: LGHDT, YNNKEL (reference sequence). DNA of the CDR3: TGTGCCAGCAGCCAAGATTATAACAGGGGAAGAGGCTACACCTTC. Encoded protein: CASSQDYNRGRGYTF.

This chain connects TRBV6-2 or TRBV6-3 to TRBJ2-5; tentatively, D is TRBD2 (6 bases). The CDR3 length is 16 residues. V gave up 0 bases and J gave up 5 bases, with 16 bases separating them. From germline, CDR1 is MNHEY and CDR2 SVGEGT. In DNA form, the CDR3 reads TGTGCCAGCAGTTACTCGACGGGGGAGTGGAGGGAGACCCAGTACTTC. Residues: CASSYSTGEWRETQYF.

The chain links TRBV2 to TRBJ1-1; 7 bases fit TRBD1. In germline, CDR1 is SNHLY, CDR2 FYNNEI. The trim removed 8 bases at V and 1 base at J, leaving 4 bases unmatched. The CDR3 is 13 residues long. CDR3 nucleotides: TGTGCCAGCGCGGGACAGACGAACACTGAAGCTTTCTTT. Its protein product is CASAGQTNTEAFF.

This clone was seen more than once but under ten times. This chain connects TRBV11-2 to TRBJ2-7; 8 bases map to TRBD1. The germline V gene has CDR1 SGHAT and CDR2 FQNNGV. The CDR3 length is 16 residues. V lost 1 base, J lost 2 bases, and 7 bases stayed unmatched. DNA for the CDR3: TGTGCCAGCAGCTTAGTGTTTGGACAGGGTACCTACGAGCAGTACTTC. Translated, it gives CASSLVFGQGTYEQYF.

The chain is built from TRBV27 and TRBJ1-2; 8 bases line up with TRBD1. This CDR3 region has 15 residues. The V and J ends lost 5 bases and 5 bases, in that order; junction bases with no gene match: 10. The germline gives CDR1 MNHEY, CDR2 SMNVEV (reference sequence). The DNA of the CDR3 is TGTGCCAGCAGTCCCTCCTTACGACAGGGGTATGGCTACACCTTC. As protein: CASSPSLRQGYGYTF.

The chain has TRBV7-3 and TRBJ2-7; TRBD2 agrees at 10 bases. This CDR3 contains 13 residues. The V segment lost 5 bases and the J segment 6 bases; nucleotides outside the gene matches: 4. The germline V gene has CDR1 SGHTA and CDR2 FQGTGA. Written as DNA, the CDR3 is TGTGCCAGCAGCCCACGGACTAGCGGCGAGCAGTACTTC. Its protein is CASSPRTSGEQYF.

The CDR3, as DNA: TGTGCCAGCAGCCTCGCCGGGACAGGGGGCGCGGGTCAGGAGACCCAGTACTTC. Protein: CASSLAGTGGAGQETQYF. V is TRBV5-5 and J is TRBJ2-5, with 12 positions matching TRBD1. The CDR3 extends over 18 amino acids. The junction had 15 bases not matched to a gene; V was cut back by 4 bases and J by 5 bases. From germline, CDR1 is SGHKS and CDR2 YYEKEE (reference sequence).

The J gene is TRBJ2-1, the V gene TRBV27; 10 bases align to TRBD2. The germline gives CDR1 MNHEY, CDR2 SMNVEV (reference sequence). J lost 2 bases, V lost 6 bases, and 4 bases had no gene match. The CDR3 runs 15 residues. CDR3 region: CASSEREGAYNEQFF. In DNA form, the CDR3 reads TGTGCCAGCAGCGAGCGGGAGGGGGCCTACAATGAGCAGTTCTTC.

This clone was observed once. The chain employs TRBV7-3 and TRBJ2-1; 7 positions match TRBD2. The CDR3 length is 15 residues. J was trimmed by 5 bases and V by 0 bases; bases with no gene match: 4. Germline CDR1 is SGHTA and CDR2 is FQGTGA. The CDR3 loop reads CASSLTSSGNNEQFF. Written as DNA, the CDR3 is TGTGCCAGCAGCTTAACGTCTAGCGGAAACAATGAGCAGTTCTTC.

This sequence joins TRBV5-4 and TRBJ1-6, with 10 bases identical to TRBD1. The germline V gene encodes CDR1 SGHNT and CDR2 YYREEE (reference sequence). The J segment lost 10 bases and the V segment lost 2 bases, leaving 6 bases of the junction unmatched. CDR3 length: 15 residues. The CDR3 nucleotides read TGTGCCAGCAGCTTCCCGGGACAGGGGAAATCACCCCTCCACTTT. Its translation is CASSFPGQGKSPLHF.

In this sample, this clone turned up a few times. The chain couples TRBV28 to TRBJ2-7; the D gene is possibly TRBD1 (5 bases). Germline lookup yields CDR1 MDHEN and CDR2 SYDVKM. This CDR3 has 16 residues. With 6 bases removed from V and 1 base from J, the gap between germline ends came to 19 bases. The CDR3 protein is CASSSPSRQLSYEQYF. The CDR3 DNA reads as TGTGCCAGCAGCTCCCCCTCTAGACAGCTATCCTACGAGCAGTACTTC.

The J gene is TRBJ2-7, the V gene TRBV7-8; D is unresolved. This CDR3 region has 13 residues. The V gene's germline CDR1 is SGHVS and CDR2 FQNEAQ. Trimming stripped 0 bases from V and 4 bases from J, with 7 bases between. CDR3 coding DNA: TGTGCCAGCAGCTTAGCCCTTTTGTACGAGCAGTACTTC. It is translated as CASSLALLYEQYF. Full variable domain (missing parts from reference TRBV7-8 and TRBJ2-7): GAGVSQSPRYKVAKRGQDVALRCDPISGHVSLFWYQQALGQGPEFLTYFQNEAQLDKSGLPSDRFFAERPEGSVSTLKIQRTQQEDSAVYLCASSLALLYEQYFGPGTRLTVT.